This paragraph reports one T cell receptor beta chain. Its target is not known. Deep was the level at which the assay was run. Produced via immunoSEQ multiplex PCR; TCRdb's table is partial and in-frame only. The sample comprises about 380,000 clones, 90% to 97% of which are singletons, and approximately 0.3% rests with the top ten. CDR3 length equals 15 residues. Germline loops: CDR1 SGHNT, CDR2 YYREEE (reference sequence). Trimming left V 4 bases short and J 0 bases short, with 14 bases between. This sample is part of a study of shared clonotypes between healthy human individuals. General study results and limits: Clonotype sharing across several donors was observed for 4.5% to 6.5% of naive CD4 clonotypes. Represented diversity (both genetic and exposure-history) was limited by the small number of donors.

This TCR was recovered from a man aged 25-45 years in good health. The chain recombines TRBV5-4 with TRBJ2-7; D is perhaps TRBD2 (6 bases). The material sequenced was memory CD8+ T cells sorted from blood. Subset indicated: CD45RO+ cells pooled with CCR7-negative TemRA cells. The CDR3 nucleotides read TGTGCCAGCAGCGGACTACTAGCAGGCTCCTACGAGCAGTACTTC. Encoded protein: CASSGLLAGSYEQYF.